These 18 T cell receptor beta chains were sequenced from one sample in a study of blood T cell repertoires in COVID-19. The data were produced by immunoSEQ multiplex PCR, yet TCRdb's version contains in-frame clones alone and is incomplete. The sample yields roughly 45,000 clones, roughly 90% seen once. The sequenced sample consisted of peripheral blood. The receptors derive from a man in his fifties or sixties with active COVID-19.

This rearrangement joins TRBV6-5 to TRBJ2-3, with 9 bases aligning to TRBD1. The germline V gene has CDR1 MNHEY and CDR2 SVGAGI. After removal of 5 bases from V and 6 bases from J, the junction contained 9 bases not matched to a gene. The CDR3 length is 15 residues. CDR3 coding DNA: TGTGCCAGCAGTATCTCGACAGGGGGGAGGGATACGCAGTATTTT. Protein: CASSISTGGRDTQYF.

The V gene is TRBV3-1 (or the pseudogene TRBV3-2), the J gene TRBJ2-3; the D gene is possibly TRBD2 (6 bases). Per germline, CDR1 LGHDT and CDR2 YNNKEL (reference sequence). The CDR3 consists of 13 residues. V dropped 1 base and J dropped 9 bases, with 11 bases sitting between them. The CDR3 nucleotides read TGTGCCAGCAGCCAAGGAGGGGCGGGGACGCAGTATTTT. Translation: CASSQGGAGTQYF.

The chain carries TRBV7-9 and TRBJ1-6; the match to TRBD1 covers 8 bases. The CDR3 spans 15 residues. J gave up 10 bases and V 2 bases, and 7 bases lay outside the gene matches. The germline V gene encodes CDR1 SEHNR and CDR2 FQNEAQ (reference sequence). Written as DNA, the CDR3 is TGTGCCAGCAGCTTACTCCAGGGGGCCAAATCACCCCTCCACTTT. Its translation is CASSLLQGAKSPLHF.

The CDR3 spells CASRPFGGYGYTF. The DNA for the CDR3 is TGTGCCAGCAGACCGTTTGGGGGGTATGGCTACACCTTC. The V call is TRBV6-5, the J call TRBJ1-2, with a tentative D call TRBD1 (5 bases). The germline V and J ends were trimmed by 6 bases and 5 bases, with 13 bases remaining between them. This CDR3 is built from 13 residues. The V gene's germline CDR1 is MNHEY and CDR2 SVGAGI.

In this sample, this clone turned up once. The V gene is TRBV10-3, the J gene TRBJ2-1; 7 nucleotides line up with TRBD2. V trimming: 2 bases; J trimming: 0 bases; junction bases outside the gene matches: 7. Germline V gene data show CDR1 as ENHRY and CDR2 as SYGVKD. The CDR3 is 17 residues long. As DNA, the CDR3 is TGTGCCATCAGTGAGGGGGGGTCTAGCGGCTCCTACAATGAGCAGTTCTTC. Encoded protein: CAISEGGSSGSYNEQFF.

V and J are TRBV10-1 and TRBJ2-3; tentative D call: TRBD2 (5 bases). The germline CDR1 and CDR2 sequences are WNHNN and SYGVQD (reference sequence). The ends were cut back, 0 bases at V and 6 bases at J, with 10 bases in the middle. This CDR3 is 14 amino acids long. The CDR3 DNA is TGCGCCAGCAGTGAGTCCCCTAGCTCGGATACGCAGTATTTT. Translation gives CASSESPSSDTQYF.

The chain has TRBV6-5 and TRBJ1-2, with TRBD1 matching over 11 bases. The CDR3 spans 16 residues. CDR1 MNHEY and CDR2 SVGAGI come from the germline V gene. The trim removed 2 bases at V and 4 bases at J, leaving 6 bases unmatched. In nucleotides, the CDR3 is TGTGCCAGCAGTTACGGACAGGGGGCGAGTACCTATGGCTACACCTTC. Translating it yields CASSYGQGASTYGYTF.

J is TRBJ2-4 and V is TRBV5-1; 7 nucleotides match TRBD2. The trim removed 5 bases at V and 4 bases at J, leaving 9 bases unmatched. This CDR3 contains 15 residues. Germline V lookup: CDR1 SGHRS, CDR2 YFSETQ. The CDR3 DNA sequence: TGCGCCAGCAGTTATACTAGCGCGGAAAAAAACATTCAGTACTTC. It codes for CASSYTSAEKNIQYF.

The chain has TRBV11-2 and TRBJ1-1, with 10 bases fitting TRBD1. V was clipped by 5 bases and J by 11 bases; unmatched bases: 5. Germline V lookup: CDR1 SGHAT, CDR2 FQNNGV. CDR3 size: 12 residues. CDR3 residues: CASSAGQGIAFF. In DNA, the CDR3 is TGTGCCAGCAGCGCGGGACAGGGGATTGCTTTCTTT.

This clone has only one observation. V is TRBV6-2 or TRBV6-3 and J is TRBJ1-1; TRBD1 might be the D (5 bases). V gave up 0 bases and J gave up 8 bases, with 13 bases separating them. CDR1 MNHEY and CDR2 SVGEGT come from the germline V gene. The CDR3 is 14 residues long. The CDR3 sequence: CASSYSQGKGEAFF. CDR3 DNA sequence: TGTGCCAGCAGTTACTCTCAGGGAAAAGGCGAAGCTTTCTTT.

This chain connects TRBV25-1 to TRBJ1-6, with 7 bases that match TRBD1. V lost 5 bases and J lost 5; bases outside the gene matches: 3. The germline V gene encodes CDR1 MGHDK and CDR2 SYGVNS. The CDR3 has 14 residues. CDR3 in DNA: TGTGCCAGCAGTTTGGGACAGAATAATTCACCCCTCCACTTT. Translation gives CASSLGQNNSPLHF. The full variable domain, its missing parts supplied by reference TRBV25-1 and TRBJ1-6, is EADIYQTPRYLVIGTGKKITLECSQTMGHDKMYWYQQDPGMELHLIHYSYGVNSTEKGDLSSESTVSRIRTEHFPLTLESARPSHTSQYLCASSLGQNNSPLHFGNGTRLTVT.

The chain joins TRBV7-3 to TRBJ2-1; TRBD2 might be the D (6 bases). In germline, CDR1 is SGHTA, CDR2 FQGTGA. Trimming removed 5 bases from V and 6 bases from J, with 14 bases in between. The CDR3 runs 14 residues. DNA for the CDR3: TGTGCCAGCAGCCCAACTACTAGCAGCAATGAGCAGTTCTTC. Translation: CASSPTTSSNEQFF.

The rearrangement links TRBV6-5 to TRBJ2-7; weak D call: TRBD2 (5 bases). V gave up 10 bases and J gave up 3 bases, with 19 bases separating them. CDR1 and CDR2 from the germline V gene are MNHEY and SVGAGI. The CDR3 contains 14 residues. DNA for the CDR3: TGTGCCACCGAGGGTGTTCTAAACCACTACGAGCAGTACTTC. As protein: CATEGVLNHYEQYF.

The genes are TRBV28 and TRBJ1-1; 7 positions match TRBD1. CDR1 is MDHEN, CDR2 SYDVKM, per germline. The V gene end was trimmed by 0 bases and the J gene end by 1 base; junction bases not matched to a gene: 2. The CDR3 has 15 amino acids. This CDR3 is CASSLWDRWNTEAFF. CDR3 DNA sequence: TGTGCCAGCAGTTTATGGGACAGGTGGAACACTGAAGCTTTCTTT.

This clone was counted between two and nine times. The chain links TRBV15 to TRBJ2-7; 14 nucleotides match TRBD2. Trimming took 4 bases from V and 2 from J; bases not matched to a gene: 1. Germline CDR1 LNHNV, CDR2 YYDKDF (reference sequence). The CDR3 is 15 residues long. The CDR3 coding sequence is TGTGCCACCAGCACGGGACTAGCGGGGGCCTACGAGCAGTACTTC. It encodes CATSTGLAGAYEQYF. The variable domain in full, with the rest retrieved from reference TRBV15 and TRBJ2-7, is DAMVIQNPRYQVTQFGKPVTLSCSQTLNHNVMYWYQQKSSQAPKLLFHYYDKDFNNEADTPDNFQSRRPNTSFCFLDIRSPGLGDTAMYLCATSTGLAGAYEQYFGPGTRLTVT.

The CDR3 DNA sequence: TGTGCCAGCAGACGACAGGGAACGGGCGGGGAGCTGTTTTTT. Encoded protein: CASRRQGTGGELFF. The chain employs TRBV5-4 and TRBJ2-2, with 7 bases aligning to TRBD1. The V and J ends lost 5 bases and 7 bases, in that order; junction bases with no gene match: 8. Germline V lookup: CDR1 SGHNT, CDR2 YYREEE (reference sequence). The CDR3 loop spans 14 amino acids.

The rearrangement joins TRBV5-4 to TRBJ2-3; D gene ambiguous. The CDR3 consists of 13 residues. Trimming stripped 3 bases from V and 0 bases from J, with 5 bases between. The germline V gene encodes CDR1 SGHNT and CDR2 YYREEE (reference sequence). As DNA, the CDR3 is TGTGCCAGCAGCTCGACTAGCACAGATACGCAGTATTTT. It encodes CASSSTSTDTQYF.

This chain connects TRBV28 to TRBJ2-2; D might be TRBD2 (5 bases). This CDR3 spans 15 amino acids. V shed 2 bases and J shed 2 bases, with 9 bases lying between them. Germline CDR1 MDHEN, CDR2 SYDVKM. CDR3 DNA: TGTGCCAGCAGTTTAGAACTAGAAAACACCGGGGAGCTGTTTTTT. Its protein is CASSLELENTGELFF.